Included here is one T cell receptor (beta chain) sequence, with context. One entry per CDR3 protein results from TCRdb running MiXCR on the 5' RACE reads. The sample records roughly 280,000 distinct CDR3 sequences, under 8.5% being singletons. The data belong to a study of T-cell memory formation after mild COVID-19. Study-wide background: TCR clusters mostly belonged to single donors.

The sequence derives from a man younger than 35 who had mild COVID-19 (a few samples of this study predate the infection). Cell type and time point are not known. What was sequenced was PBMCs or a T cell subset sorted from them (not recorded which).

The DNA for the CDR3 is TGTGCCAGCAGTGTCGACCGGGTCCTGGGTCCGGAGACCCAGTACTTC. This codes for CASSVDRVLGPETQYF. The chain links TRBV27 to TRBJ2-5, with D unresolved. This CDR3 is 16 amino acids long. The germline CDR1 and CDR2 sequences are MNHEY and SMNVEV (reference sequence). V was trimmed by 5 bases and J by 5 bases, leaving 21 bases between them.